This TCR beta chain came from a study of blood T cell repertoires in COVID-19. This CDR3 is 12 amino acids long. Germline-derived CDR1 and CDR2 are WSHSY and SAAADI. V lost 8 bases, J lost 8 bases, and 8 bases stayed unmatched. Authors' analysis steps: Estimation of nucleated cell counts relied on the amplification of reference gene primers. The assay was immunoSEQ multiplex PCR, and TCRdb's table has in-frame clones only and misses some. Clone size and V and J calls were adopted from that table, with D and trimming inferred from the DNA. The sample shows approximately 150,000 clones, approximately 85% of them seen only once. This clone was observed a handful of times.

This TCR was sampled from an elderly woman with COVID-19, enrolled during active disease. The rearrangement links TRBV10-2 to TRBJ1-2; 7 nucleotides line up with TRBD1. Specimen: peripheral blood. CDR3 amino acids: CASSDRAYGYTF. The CDR3 DNA follows: TGCGCCAGCTCTGACAGGGCGTACGGCTACACCTTC.